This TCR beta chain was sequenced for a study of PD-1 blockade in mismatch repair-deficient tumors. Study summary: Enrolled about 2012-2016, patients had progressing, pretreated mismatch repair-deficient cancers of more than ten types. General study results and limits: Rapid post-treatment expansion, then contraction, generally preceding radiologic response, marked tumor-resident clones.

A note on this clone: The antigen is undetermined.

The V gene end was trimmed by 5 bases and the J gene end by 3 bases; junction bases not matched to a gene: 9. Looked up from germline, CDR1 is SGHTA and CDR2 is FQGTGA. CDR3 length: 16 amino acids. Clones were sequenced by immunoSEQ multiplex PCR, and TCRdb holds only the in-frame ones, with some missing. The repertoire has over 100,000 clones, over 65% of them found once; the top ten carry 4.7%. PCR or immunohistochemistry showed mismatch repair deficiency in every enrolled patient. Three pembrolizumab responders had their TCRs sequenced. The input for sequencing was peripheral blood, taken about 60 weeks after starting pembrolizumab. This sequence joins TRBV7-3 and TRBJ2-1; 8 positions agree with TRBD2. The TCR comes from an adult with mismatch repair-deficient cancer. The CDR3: CASSPAETSVYNEQFF. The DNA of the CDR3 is TGTGCCAGCAGCCCCGCCGAGACTAGCGTCTACAATGAGCAGTTCTTC.